What follows are 5 T cell receptor beta chains derived from one specimen sequenced in a study of T and B cells in COVID-19 patients. Blood genomic DNA input for TRB amplification was roughly 250-550 ng. BIOMED2 TRB-A/B primer pools were used in multiplex TRB PCR. A single record per CDR3 protein comes from TCRdb applying MiXCR to the multiplex PCR reads. The sample holds roughly 25,000 distinct CDR3 sequences; 32% are singletons and the top ten take about 1.5%. Sequences were obtained from blood. These receptors all come from a human donor who had recovered from COVID-19.

The gene calls are TRBV6-6 and TRBJ1-5; no reliable D call. The CDR3 has 15 amino acids. The V gene's germline CDR1 is MNHNY and CDR2 SVGAGI (reference sequence). V was trimmed by 0 bases and J by 11 bases, leaving 17 bases between them. The CDR3 DNA reads as TGTGCCAGCAGTTACTCGGGTGGTGCCCCCACGTCCCAGCATTTT. Protein: CASSYSGGAPTSQHF.

The chain couples TRBV20-1 to TRBJ1-4, with unresolved D. Germline-derived CDR1 and CDR2 are DFQATT and SNEGSKA (reference sequence). The CDR3 totals 15 residues. Trimming pared 0 bases from V and 7 bases from J, leaving 15 bases between. Written as DNA, the CDR3 is TGCAGTGCTAGAGATCCCCCCCGGAAGGGTGAAAAACTGTTTTTT. Protein sequence: CSARDPPRKGEKLFF.

The chain has TRBV5-6 and TRBJ2-1, with D perhaps TRBD1 (5 bases). The assigned J gene may be wrong: the sequence end matches TRBJ2-7 better. Germline CDR1 reads SGHDT; CDR2 reads YYEEEE. CDR3 length: 16 amino acids. The CDR3 reads CASSLGIGATIYEQYF. The CDR3 DNA reads as TGTGCCAGCAGCTTGGGGATAGGGGCTACCATCTACGAGCAGTACTTC.

The V and J genes are TRBV7-6 and TRBJ1-3, with D possibly matching TRBD1 (6 bases). The CDR3 runs 15 residues. Germline V gene sequence: CDR1 SGHVS, CDR2 FNYEAQ. V lost 5 bases to trimming and J lost 0 bases, with 11 bases between them. The CDR3 coding sequence is TGTGCCAGCAGCCCTACAGGGAGCTCTGGAAACACCATATATTTT. This sequence encodes CASSPTGSSGNTIYF.

The chain combines TRBV6-5 with TRBJ2-5, with D perhaps TRBD2 (5 bases). With 6 bases removed from V and 5 bases from J, the gap between germline ends came to 19 bases. CDR1 is MNHEY, CDR2 SVGAGI, per germline. The CDR3 runs 15 residues. CDR3 residues: CASSPLTRDRETQYF. The DNA of the CDR3 is TGTGCCAGCAGCCCTCTGACGAGGGATAGGGAGACCCAGTACTTC.